The 26 T cell receptor beta chains given below trace back to one sample, sequenced in a study of shared clonotypes between healthy human individuals. Measured with immunoSEQ multiplex PCR; TCRdb has only the in-frame clones, and not every one. The data contain roughly 2 million clones, 95% of them singletons. Sequencing was done on a sample of naive CD4+ T cells sorted from blood. The subset denotes: CD45RA+ positively selected. The receptors stem from a man aged 18 to 30 in good health.

CDR3 in amino acids: CASSQSGGGELFF. The CDR3, as DNA: TGTGCCAGCTCACAGAGTGGAGGAGGGGAGCTGTTTTTT. The chain uses TRBV18 and TRBJ2-2; D possibly corresponds to TRBD2 (5 bases). V gave up 4 bases and J gave up 8 bases, with 11 bases separating them. The CDR3 consists of 13 residues. Germline V gene lookup returns CDR1 KGHSH and CDR2 LQKENI. Drawing the rest from reference TRBV18 and TRBJ2-2, the complete variable domain is NAGVMQNPRHLVRRRGQEARLRCSPMKGHSHVYWYRQLPEEGLKFMVYLQKENIIDESGMPKERFSAEFPKEGPSILRIQQVVRGDSAAYFCASSQSGGGELFFGEGSRLTVL.

The rearrangement joins TRBV6-5 to TRBJ2-7; 12 nucleotides align to TRBD1. V was clipped by 2 bases and J by 5 bases; unmatched bases: 4. The CDR3 contains 15 residues. Germline-derived CDR1 and CDR2 are MNHEY and SVGAGI. The chain's CDR3 is CASSYVGTGGDEQYF. CDR3 DNA: TGTGCCAGCAGTTACGTCGGGACAGGGGGCGACGAGCAGTACTTC.

The rearrangement links TRBV19 to TRBJ1-1; the D gene is possibly TRBD1 (6 bases). CDR3 length equals 15 residues. V lost 5 bases to trimming and J lost 7 bases, with 20 bases between them. The germline gives CDR1 LNHDA, CDR2 SQIVND (reference sequence). The CDR3 here is CASSSQGLSRSEAFF. In DNA, the CDR3 is TGTGCCAGTAGTTCACAGGGCCTCTCACGTAGTGAAGCTTTCTTT.

This chain connects TRBV7-9 to TRBJ1-2; D uncertain. The germline gives CDR1 SEHNR, CDR2 FQNEAQ (reference sequence). Deletions cut 4 bases from V and 5 bases from J, with 11 bases between. The CDR3 is made up of 13 amino acids. CDR3 nucleotide sequence: TGTGCCAGCAGCTCCCGACCTCTTTATGGCTACACCTTC. Its translation is CASSSRPLYGYTF. Complete variable domain (other parts from reference TRBV7-9 and TRBJ1-2): DTGVSQNPRHKITKRGQNVTFRCDPISEHNRLYWYRQTLGQGPEFLTYFQNEAQLEKSRLLSDRFSAERPKGSFSTLEIQRTEQGDSAMYLCASSSRPLYGYTFGSGTRLTVV.

This clone showed up just a few times. In DNA, the CDR3 is TGTGCCAGCAAACGTGACGGTGACTATGGCTACACCTTC. Translating gives CASKRDGDYGYTF. V is TRBV28 and J is TRBJ1-2; D gene unclear. CDR1 and CDR2 (germline): MDHEN, SYDVKM. The CDR3 runs to 13 residues. Deletions cut 7 bases from V and 3 bases from J, with 12 bases between.

The genes are TRBV5-1 and TRBJ1-1; D ambiguous. Between the trimmed V and J ends, which lost 1 base and 0 bases, there was a span of 10 bases. The germline V gene encodes CDR1 SGHRS and CDR2 YFSETQ. This CDR3 is built from 15 residues. CDR3 nucleotide sequence: TGCGCCAGCAGCTTGTCGGCCAGACTGAACACTGAAGCTTTCTTT. Protein: CASSLSARLNTEAFF. The full variable domain, rest sourced from reference TRBV5-1 and TRBJ1-1, is KAGVTQTPRYLIKTRGQQVTLSCSPISGHRSVSWYQQTPGQGLQFLFEYFSETQRNKGNFPGRFSGRQFSNSRSEMNVSTLELGDSALYLCASSLSARLNTEAFFGQGTRLTVV.

The V call is TRBV19, the J call TRBJ1-5; TRBD1 might be the D (6 bases). The CDR3 consists of 13 residues. V was cut by 5 bases and J by 3 bases, with 8 bases left in between. Germline CDR1 and CDR2: LNHDA and SQIVND (reference sequence). CDR3 DNA sequence: TGTGCCAGTAGTCGGACAGACAATCAGCCCCAGCATTTT. Protein: CASSRTDNQPQHF.

V usage is TRBV19 and J usage is TRBJ2-7; D gene uncertain. V was clipped by 1 base and J by 3 bases, with 10 bases between them. The CDR3 consists of 14 residues. Germline values: CDR1 LNHDA, CDR2 SQIVND (reference sequence). CDR3 residues: CASSIALRDYEQYF. The CDR3, as DNA: TGTGCCAGTAGTATAGCTCTAAGGGACTACGAGCAGTACTTC.

The chain employs TRBV10-3 and TRBJ2-3; 9 bases are a match to TRBD1. With V trimmed by 11 bases and J by 6 bases, 9 bases remained unmatched. CDR1 and CDR2 (germline): ENHRY, SYGVKD. This CDR3 has 13 residues. Here the CDR3 reads CAAGDRASDTQYF. The DNA of the CDR3 is TGTGCCGCTGGGGACAGGGCGTCGGATACGCAGTATTTT.

In the case of this clone: Mismatch with germline at one junction end may stem from a read error. The J gene is TRBJ2-7, the V gene TRBV5-6, with D possibly being TRBD2 (5 bases). The CDR3 runs to 14 residues. CDR1 is SGHDT and CDR2 is YYEEEE in the germline V gene. DNA of the CDR3: TGTGCCAGCAGCTTTGGGGAGTCCTCCTATGAGCAGTACTTC. This gives the protein CASSFGESSYEQYF. Full variable domain (remainder filled in from reference TRBV5-6 and TRBJ2-7): DAGVTQSPTHLIKTRGQQVTLRCSPKSGHDTVSWYQQALGQGPQFIFQYYEEEERQRGNFPDRFSGHQFPNYSSELNVNALLLGDSALYLCASSFGESSYEQYFGPGTRLTVT.

A note on this clone: The germline gene is not matched at one end of the junction; a read error may be the cause. This CDR3 reads CASSADRGGRVTF. The DNA of the CDR3 is TGCGCCAGCAGCGCGGACAGGGGAGGAAGGGTAACCTTC. The chain combines TRBV10-1 with TRBJ2-7, with 9 bases aligning to TRBD1. This CDR3 comprises 13 residues. CDR1 is WNHNN and CDR2 is SYGVQD in the germline V gene (reference sequence).

V gene TRBV2 combines with J gene TRBJ2-1, with 9 bases that match TRBD2. The V gene's germline CDR1 is SNHLY and CDR2 FYNNEI. This CDR3 comprises 15 residues. With V trimmed by 3 bases and J by 9 bases, 9 bases remained unmatched. CDR3 amino acids: CASSDRTSAGGEQFF. CDR3 sequence (DNA): TGTGCCAGCAGTGACCGGACTAGCGCGGGGGGTGAGCAGTTCTTC.

The V call is TRBV7-8, the J call TRBJ2-5; D is uncertain. Germline CDR1 and CDR2: SGHVS and FQNEAQ. The CDR3 spans 13 residues. Trimming stripped 5 bases from V and 9 bases from J, with 16 bases between. The CDR3 DNA sequence: TGTGCCAGCAGCCCAGTGGGTGACGAGGCCCAGTACTTC. Translated, it gives CASSPVGDEAQYF.

The chain employs TRBV9 and TRBJ1-2; no firm D call. This CDR3 spans 14 amino acids. The V and J ends lost 0 bases and 6 bases respectively, with 12 bases between them. Germline assignment: CDR1 SGDLS and CDR2 YYNGEE. In DNA, the CDR3 is TGTGCCAGCAGCGTAGTTAGTCAAGACCATGGCTACACCTTC. Its protein is CASSVVSQDHGYTF.

The sample holds one count of this clone. CDR3 residues: CASSSYRGGGGTYNEQFF. CDR3 nucleotide sequence: TGTGCCAGCAGCTCTTATCGGGGTGGAGGGGGGACCTACAATGAGCAGTTCTTC. This rearrangement joins TRBV7-9 to TRBJ2-1; D possibly uses TRBD1 or TRBD2 (6 bases each). Germline CDR1 SEHNR, CDR2 FQNEAQ (reference sequence). The length of the CDR3 is 18 residues. Trimming removed 4 bases at V and 2 bases at J, with 21 bases between.

The V gene is TRBV5-1, the J gene TRBJ1-1; D remains unclear. The CDR3 spans 17 residues. Trimming removed 3 bases from V and 0 bases from J, with 18 bases in between. CDR1 SGHRS and CDR2 YFSETQ come from the germline V gene. Here the CDR3 DNA reads TGCGCCAGCAGCTCTTTTAAGTTTAAGGAAATGAACACTGAAGCTTTCTTT. This translates into CASSSFKFKEMNTEAFF.

This clone was seen once. The chain couples TRBV7-9 to TRBJ2-5; D unresolved. Trimming stripped 5 bases from V and 0 bases from J, with 13 bases between. The CDR3 runs to 15 residues. Germline CDR1 and CDR2: SEHNR and FQNEAQ (reference sequence). CDR3 sequence: CASSQSTAYQETQYF. The DNA of the CDR3 is TGTGCCAGCAGCCAATCAACAGCGTACCAAGAGACCCAGTACTTC.

The J gene is TRBJ1-1, the V gene TRBV18; TRBD1 is a possible D gene (5 bases). Germline assignment: CDR1 KGHSH and CDR2 LQKENI. The CDR3 spans 17 residues. Trimming stripped 2 bases from V and 0 bases from J, with 16 bases between. This chain's CDR3 is CASSPDRGDPMNTEAFF. CDR3 DNA: TGTGCCAGCTCACCAGATCGGGGGGACCCCATGAACACTGAAGCTTTCTTT.

This clone came up once. Other DNA sequences of this sample code for an identical CDR3. This chain connects TRBV7-2 to TRBJ2-7; 7 bases are shared with TRBD2. CDR3 length: 13 amino acids. The germline V gene encodes CDR1 SGHTA and CDR2 FQGNSA. Germline trimming cut 1 base from V and 5 bases from J; bases unmatched to any gene: 2. CDR3 sequence (DNA): TGTGCCAGCAGCTTAGGGGGAGGGGACGAGCAGTACTTC. It yields the protein CASSLGGGDEQYF.

The V call is TRBV6-1, the J call TRBJ2-7, with D maybe TRBD1 (6 bases). V lost 7 bases to trimming and J lost 2 bases, with 15 bases between them. Looked up from germline, CDR1 is MNHNS and CDR2 is SASEGT. CDR3 length: 14 amino acids. CDR3 in DNA: TGTGCCAGCAATCGTGTAGGGGACACCTACGAGCAGTACTTC. As protein: CASNRVGDTYEQYF.

V usage is TRBV27 and J usage is TRBJ1-1; 8 nucleotides line up with TRBD1. The CDR3 runs to 17 residues. CDR1 is MNHEY and CDR2 is SMNVEV in the germline V gene (reference sequence). With V trimmed by 6 bases and J by 0 bases, 12 bases remained unmatched. CDR3 DNA sequence: TGTGCCAGCAGCTTACGCGACAGGGGCGTCCTGAACACTGAAGCTTTCTTT. Its translation: CASSLRDRGVLNTEAFF.

This chain joins TRBV7-9 and TRBJ2-7; 9 bases agree with TRBD1. Germline V lookup: CDR1 SEHNR, CDR2 FQNEAQ (reference sequence). The V gene end was trimmed by 5 bases and the J gene end by 4 bases; junction bases not matched to a gene: 9. The CDR3 is 15 amino acids. The CDR3 DNA reads as TGTGCCAGCAGCCGGCGGGACAGGGTGGGGTACGAGCAGTACTTC. Protein product: CASSRRDRVGYEQYF.

The rearrangement joins TRBV9 to TRBJ2-1; D remains unclear. Trimming cost V 0 bases and J 4 bases, with 11 bases left between them. The CDR3 totals 15 residues. Germline V gives CDR1 SGDLS, CDR2 YYNGEE. In DNA form, the CDR3 reads TGTGCCAGCAGCGTAGCAACCAACTGGTACAATGAGCAGTTCTTC. Its translation: CASSVATNWYNEQFF. Full variable domain (rest looked up from reference TRBV9 and TRBJ2-1): DSGVTQTPKHLITATGQRVTLRCSPRSGDLSVYWYQQSLDQGLQFLIQYYNGEERAKGNILERFSAQQFPDLHSELNLSSLELGDSALYFCASSVATNWYNEQFFGPGTRLTVL.

On this clone itself: Other nucleotide sequences in the sample specify the same CDR3. This rearrangement joins TRBV7-9 to TRBJ2-3; D remains unclear. V dropped 5 bases and J dropped 6 bases, with 6 bases sitting between them. There are 11 residues in the CDR3. Per the germline V gene, CDR1 is SEHNR and CDR2 is FQNEAQ (reference sequence). Here the CDR3 DNA reads TGTGCCAGCAGCCCTCTTGATACGCAGTATTTT. Protein: CASSPLDTQYF.

V and J are TRBV5-8 and TRBJ2-7; D is undetermined. Trimming took 3 bases from V and 3 from J, leaving 4 bases between them. The germline gives CDR1 SGHTS, CDR2 YDEGEE. The CDR3 has 11 amino acids. CDR3 region: CASSSRYEQYF. The CDR3 DNA reads as TGTGCCAGCAGCTCACGCTACGAGCAGTACTTC.

The chain has TRBV6-1 and TRBJ2-3; D is perhaps TRBD1 or TRBD2 (6 bases each). Germline assignment: CDR1 MNHNS and CDR2 SASEGT. This CDR3 has 15 amino acids. Trimming took off 7 bases at V and 0 bases at J, with 14 bases between the two ends. The DNA of the CDR3 is TGTGCCAGCACCCAATTAGGGGGGAGCACAGATACGCAGTATTTT. Its translation is CASTQLGGSTDTQYF.